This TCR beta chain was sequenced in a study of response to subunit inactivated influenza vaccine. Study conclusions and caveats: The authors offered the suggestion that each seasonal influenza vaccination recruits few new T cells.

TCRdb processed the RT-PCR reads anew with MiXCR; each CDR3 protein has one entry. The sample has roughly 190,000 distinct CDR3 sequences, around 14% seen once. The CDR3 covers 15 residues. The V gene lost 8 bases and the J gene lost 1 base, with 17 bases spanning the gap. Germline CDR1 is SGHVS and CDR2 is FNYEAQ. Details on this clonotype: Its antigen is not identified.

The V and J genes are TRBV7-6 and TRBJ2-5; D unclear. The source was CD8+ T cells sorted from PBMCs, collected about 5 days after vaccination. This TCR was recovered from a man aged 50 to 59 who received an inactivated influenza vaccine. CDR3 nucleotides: TGTGCCAGCTCCTTCAACGCGGAGCGCCAAGAGACCCAGTACTTC. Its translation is CASSFNAERQETQYF.